The sequence of this TCR beta chain was determined in a study of CD8 T cells in Susac syndrome. Study-level results: The study admitted that it had a relatively small number of individuals in its TCR sequencing and HLA analysis.

Those who served as multiple sclerosis controls were treatment-naive patients with stable or active relapsing-remitting disease. The CD8+ and CD4+ T cells were isolated magnetically using a negative isolation approach, whereas the TEMRA cells were enriched by FACS. Worth noting for this clonotype: The antigen remains unidentified.

When the RNA was reverse transcribed, random hexamers were used with an input of roughly 0.45 to 1 ug. It was immunoSEQ multiplex PCR that amplified TCR beta CDR3 across 54 Vbeta and 13 Jbeta. In TCRdb, the immunoSEQ multiplex PCR reads were re-called with MiXCR into one record per CDR3 protein. The sample contains some 300,000 distinct CDR3 sequences, approximately 85% of which appear only once. Trimming took 5 bases from V and 5 from J; bases not matched to a gene: 11. The CDR3 length is 17 residues. The germline gives CDR1 SGHVS, CDR2 FQNEAQ. The origin of this receptor is a human donor with multiple sclerosis. The chain recombines TRBV7-8 with TRBJ1-5; 11 bases agree with TRBD1. The sequencing sample was made of CD8+ T cells from PBMCs. The CDR3, as DNA: TGTGCCAGCAGCGGACCCGGGACAGGGGGAATTTATCAGCCCCAGCATTTT. It encodes CASSGPGTGGIYQPQHF.